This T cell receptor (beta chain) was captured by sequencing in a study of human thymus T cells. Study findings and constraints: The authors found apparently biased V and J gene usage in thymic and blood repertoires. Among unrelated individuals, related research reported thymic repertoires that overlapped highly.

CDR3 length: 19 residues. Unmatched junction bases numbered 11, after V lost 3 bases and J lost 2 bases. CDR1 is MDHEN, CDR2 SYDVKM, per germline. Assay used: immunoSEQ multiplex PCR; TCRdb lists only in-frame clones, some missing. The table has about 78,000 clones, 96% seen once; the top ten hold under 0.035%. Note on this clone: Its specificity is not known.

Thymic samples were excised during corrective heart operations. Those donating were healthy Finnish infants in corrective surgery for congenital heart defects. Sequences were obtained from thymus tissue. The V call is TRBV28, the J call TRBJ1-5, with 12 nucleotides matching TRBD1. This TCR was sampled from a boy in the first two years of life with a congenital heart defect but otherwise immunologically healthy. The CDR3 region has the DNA TGTGCCAGCAGTTTGAATACCGGGACAGGGGGCAGGGGCAATCAGCCCCAGCATTTT. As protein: CASSLNTGTGGRGNQPQHF.